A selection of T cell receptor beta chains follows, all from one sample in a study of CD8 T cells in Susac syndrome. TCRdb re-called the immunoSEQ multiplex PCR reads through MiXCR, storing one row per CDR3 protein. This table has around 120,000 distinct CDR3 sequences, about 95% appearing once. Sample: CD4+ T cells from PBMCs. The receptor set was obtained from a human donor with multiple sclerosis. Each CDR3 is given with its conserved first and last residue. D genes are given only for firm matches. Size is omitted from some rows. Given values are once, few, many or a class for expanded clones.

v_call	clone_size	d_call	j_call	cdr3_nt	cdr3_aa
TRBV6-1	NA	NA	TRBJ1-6	TGTGCCAGCACGGGGGGCGCAGGTACACCCCTCCACTTT	CASTGGAGTPLHF
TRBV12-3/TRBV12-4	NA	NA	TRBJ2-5	TGTGCCAGCAGTTTTGGGGCGGGGAGCCCCCAGGAGACCCAGTACTTC	CASSFGAGSPQETQYF
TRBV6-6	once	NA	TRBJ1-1	TGTGCCAGCAGTCATCCCGGACAGCTCACTGAAGCTTTCTTT	CASSHPGQLTEAFF
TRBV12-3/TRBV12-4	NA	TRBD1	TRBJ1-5	TGTGCCAGCAGTCACCACGGACAGGGAGCTAACAATCAGCCCCAGCATTTT	CASSHHGQGANNQPQHF
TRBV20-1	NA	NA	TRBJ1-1	TGCAGTGCTTCCGATCGGACTGAAGCTTTCTTT	CSASDRTEAFF
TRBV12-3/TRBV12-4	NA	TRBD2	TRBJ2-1	TGTGCCAGCAGTCCGAGACTAGCGGGGTCCTACAATGAGCAGTTCTTC	CASSPRLAGSYNEQFF
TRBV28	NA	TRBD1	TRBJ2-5	TGTGCCAGCAGTTTATCGGGACAGGGTCCTGAGACCCAGTACTTC	CASSLSGQGPETQYF
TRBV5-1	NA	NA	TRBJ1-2	TGCGCCAGCAGCTTGAGTGGGGGGCCAGGCCTTTCTGGCTACACCTTC	CASSLSGGPGLSGYTF
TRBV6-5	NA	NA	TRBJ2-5	TGTGCCAGCAGTTACTCGCGGAGCCAAGAGACCCAGTACTTC	CASSYSRSQETQYF
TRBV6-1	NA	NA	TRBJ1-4	TGTGCCAGCAGTGAATCAACAGTGTTAGGTGAAAAACTGTTTTTT	CASSESTVLGEKLFF
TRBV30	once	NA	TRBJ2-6	TGTGCCTGGGCTTCACCTGGGGCCAACGTCCTGACTTTC	CAWASPGANVLTF
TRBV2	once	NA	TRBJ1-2	TGTGCCAGCAGTAGTAGACTCGCTCCTAACTATGGCTACACCTTC	CASSSRLAPNYGYTF
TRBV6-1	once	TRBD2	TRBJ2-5	TGTGCCAGCAAGACTAGCCTTCTCCAAGAGACCCAGTACTTC	CASKTSLLQETQYF
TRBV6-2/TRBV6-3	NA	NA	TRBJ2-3	TGTGCCAGCAGTTACAGGGTTGATACGCAGTATTTT	CASSYRVDTQYF
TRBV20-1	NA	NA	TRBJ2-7	TGCAGTGCTAGAGATCCCCCTCACCCCTACGAGCAGTACTTC	CSARDPPHPYEQYF
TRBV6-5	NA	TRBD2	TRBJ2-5	TGTGCCAGCAGTACGGGCGCGGGGGAAGAGACCCAGTACTTC	CASSTGAGEETQYF
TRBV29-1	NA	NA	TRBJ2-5	TGCAGCGTTGCCCTTGGGGCTGGGGAGACCCAGTACTTC	CSVALGAGETQYF
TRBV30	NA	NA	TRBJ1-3	TGTGGTAGTATGCTGTCTGGAAACACCATATATTTT	CGSMLSGNTIYF
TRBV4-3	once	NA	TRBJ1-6	TGCGCCAGCAGCCCGTCGGAGGCAGGCTATAATTCACCCCTCCACTTT	CASSPSEAGYNSPLHF
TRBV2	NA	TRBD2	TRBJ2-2	TGTGCCAGAGCCGTGCGGGGGGCCCTCACCGGGGAGCTGTTTTTT	CARAVRGALTGELFF
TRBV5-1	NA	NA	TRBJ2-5	TGCGCCAGCAGGGAGGAGGAGACCCAGTACTTC	CASREEETQYF
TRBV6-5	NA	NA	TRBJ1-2	TGTGCCAGCAGTTACTCACAGGAGACGGCTGGCTACACCTTC	CASSYSQETAGYTF
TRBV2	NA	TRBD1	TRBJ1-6	TGTGCCGCCAGAGGACAGGGAAATTCACCCCTCCACTTT	CAARGQGNSPLHF
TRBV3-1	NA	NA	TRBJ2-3	TGTGCCAGCAGCCAAGAAGGAACAGATACGCAGTATTTT	CASSQEGTDTQYF
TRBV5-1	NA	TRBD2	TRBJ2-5	TGCGCCAGCAGCTTGAACCCTAGCGGGAGCGGTGAGACCCAGTACTTC	CASSLNPSGSGETQYF
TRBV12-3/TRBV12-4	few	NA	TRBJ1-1	TGTGCCAGCAGTTGGGGAGGTACTGAAGCTTTCTTT	CASSWGGTEAFF
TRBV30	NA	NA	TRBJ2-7	TGTGCCTGGAGTGTACACACCTACGAGCAGTACTTC	CAWSVHTYEQYF
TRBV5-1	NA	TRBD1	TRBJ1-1	TGCGCCAGCACTCCAGGTTTTACAGGGGGGCCTGAAGCTTTCTTT	CASTPGFTGGPEAFF
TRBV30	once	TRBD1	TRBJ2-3	TGTGCCTGGAGTTCCGGGACAGGAGGTTTGAATACGCAGTATTTT	CAWSSGTGGLNTQYF
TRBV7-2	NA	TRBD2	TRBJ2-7	TGTGCCAGCAGCTTAGGTGCTAGCGGGGGTATAGGGGAGCAGTACTTC	CASSLGASGGIGEQYF
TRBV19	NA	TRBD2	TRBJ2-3	TGTGCCAGTAGTCTATCAACCTTGACTAGCGGGACGCAGTATTTT	CASSLSTLTSGTQYF
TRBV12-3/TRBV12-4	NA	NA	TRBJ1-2	TGTGCCAGCAGACCGACAGGAGATAGGGCCTATGGCTACACCTTC	CASRPTGDRAYGYTF
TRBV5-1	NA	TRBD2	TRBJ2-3	TGCGCCAGCAGCTCGCGCGGGAGGTCTGATACGCAGTATTTT	CASSSRGRSDTQYF
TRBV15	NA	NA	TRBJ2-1	TGTGCCACCAGTCGAGGTACGGCGGGCGAGCAGTTCTTC	CATSRGTAGEQFF
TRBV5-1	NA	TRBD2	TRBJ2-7	TGCGCCAGCAGCAGGTCCGCCTCCAGAGCGGGAGCCCCCCACGAGCAGTACTTC	CASSRSASRAGAPHEQYF
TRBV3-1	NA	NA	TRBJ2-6	TGTGCCAGCAGCCAAGGCCAAGGGCCGACTTCCGGGGCCAACGTCCTGACTTTC	CASSQGQGPTSGANVLTF
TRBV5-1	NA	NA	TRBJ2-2	TGCGCCTGCACGTATGTGTCCGGGGGCTTGAACACCGGGGAGCTGTTTTTT	CACTYVSGGLNTGELFF
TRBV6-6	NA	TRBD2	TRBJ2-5	TGTGCCGGAGCGGGGGTCGCCGGGACCCAGTACTTC	CAGAGVAGTQYF
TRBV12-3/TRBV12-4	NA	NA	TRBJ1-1	TGTGCCAGCAGTTTACTCGCTGAAGCTTTCTTT	CASSLLAEAFF
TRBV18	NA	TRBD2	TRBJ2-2	TGTGCCAGCTCACCAACACCGGGGTTAGCGGGAAACACCGGGGAGCTGTTTTTT	CASSPTPGLAGNTGELFF
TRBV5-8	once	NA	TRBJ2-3	TGTGCCAGCAGCGTAGCTAGCACAGATACGCAGTATTTT	CASSVASTDTQYF
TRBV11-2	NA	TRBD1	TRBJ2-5	TGTGCCAGCAGCCTGGACAGGGGGCGCGAGGAGACCCAGTACTTC	CASSLDRGREETQYF
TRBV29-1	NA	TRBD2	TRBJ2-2	TGCAGCGTAGAAACCGGGGGGGAGGCCGGGGAGCTGTTTTTT	CSVETGGEAGELFF
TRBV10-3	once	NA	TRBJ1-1	TGTGCCATCAGTGATATTACGCAAACTGAAGCTTTCTTT	CAISDITQTEAFF
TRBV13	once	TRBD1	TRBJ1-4	TGTGCCAGCAGCCTCGGACAGGGGAGGGAAAAACTGTTTTTT	CASSLGQGREKLFF
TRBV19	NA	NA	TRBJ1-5	TGTGCCAGTAGTATTGGCCCCCTCGGGCCCCAGCATTTT	CASSIGPLGPQHF
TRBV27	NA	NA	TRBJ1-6	TGTGCCAGCAGAGCCCTTGACAGAACGAATTCACCCCTCCACTTT	CASRALDRTNSPLHF
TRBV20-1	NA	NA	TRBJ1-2	TGCAGTGGAAGACAGGACAACTATGGCTACACCTTC	CSGRQDNYGYTF
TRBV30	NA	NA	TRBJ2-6	TGTGCCTGGAGTTTAGGGGGCTCTGGGGCCAACGTCCTGACTTTC	CAWSLGGSGANVLTF
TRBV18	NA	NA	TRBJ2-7	TGTGCCAGCTCACCACTTTCATCCGTCTCGCACTACGAGCAGTACTTC	CASSPLSSVSHYEQYF
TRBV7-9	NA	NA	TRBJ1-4	TGTGCCAGCAGCAATTACTGGTTGGGGGGGAAAGTTGAAAAACTGTTTTTT	CASSNYWLGGKVEKLFF
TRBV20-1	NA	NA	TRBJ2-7	TGCAGTGCTAGTCTCCGACAGGGGAGGGCTAGCGGGCCGTACGAGCAGTACTTC	CSASLRQGRASGPYEQYF
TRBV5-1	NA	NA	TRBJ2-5	TGCGCCAGCAGGAGAGAAGGACCCGAGACCCAGTACTTC	CASRREGPETQYF
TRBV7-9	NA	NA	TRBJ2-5	TGTGCCAGCAGCTTAGTCCAGGAAGAGACCCAGTACTTC	CASSLVQEETQYF
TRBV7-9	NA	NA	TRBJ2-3	TGTGCCAGCGGACGGGAGACAGATACGCAGTATTTT	CASGRETDTQYF
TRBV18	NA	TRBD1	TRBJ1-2	TGTGCCAGCTCACTGGAGACAGGGAGCTACACCTTC	CASSLETGSYTF
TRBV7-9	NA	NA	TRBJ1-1	TGTGCCAGCAGCCTACAGGGAGAGCTGAACACTGAAGCTTTCTTT	CASSLQGELNTEAFF